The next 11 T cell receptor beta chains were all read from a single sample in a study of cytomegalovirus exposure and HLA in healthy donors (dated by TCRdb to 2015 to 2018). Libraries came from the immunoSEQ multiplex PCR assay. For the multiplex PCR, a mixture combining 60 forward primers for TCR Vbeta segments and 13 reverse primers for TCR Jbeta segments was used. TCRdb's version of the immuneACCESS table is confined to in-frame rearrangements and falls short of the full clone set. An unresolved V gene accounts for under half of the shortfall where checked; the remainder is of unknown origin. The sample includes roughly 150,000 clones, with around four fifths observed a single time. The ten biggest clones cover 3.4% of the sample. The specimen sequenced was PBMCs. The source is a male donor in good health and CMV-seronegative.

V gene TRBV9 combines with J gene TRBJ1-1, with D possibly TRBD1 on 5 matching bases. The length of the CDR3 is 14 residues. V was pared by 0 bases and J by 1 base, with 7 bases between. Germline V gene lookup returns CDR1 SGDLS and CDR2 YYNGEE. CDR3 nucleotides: TGTGCCAGCAGCGTAGATCAGGGGAACACTGAAGCTTTCTTT. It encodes CASSVDQGNTEAFF.

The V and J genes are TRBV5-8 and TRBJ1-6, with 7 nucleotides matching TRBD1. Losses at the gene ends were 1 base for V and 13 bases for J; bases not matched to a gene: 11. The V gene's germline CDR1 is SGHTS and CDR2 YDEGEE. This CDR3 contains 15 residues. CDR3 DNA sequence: TGTGCCAGCAGCTTGCGCGACAGGGCCACTGATCCCCTCCACTTT. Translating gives CASSLRDRATDPLHF.

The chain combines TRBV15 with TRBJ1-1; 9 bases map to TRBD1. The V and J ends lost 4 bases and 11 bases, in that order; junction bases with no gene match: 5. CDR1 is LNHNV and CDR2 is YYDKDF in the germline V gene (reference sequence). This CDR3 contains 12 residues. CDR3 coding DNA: TGTGCCACCAGCACAAACAGGGGGCACGCTTTCTTT. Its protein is CATSTNRGHAFF.

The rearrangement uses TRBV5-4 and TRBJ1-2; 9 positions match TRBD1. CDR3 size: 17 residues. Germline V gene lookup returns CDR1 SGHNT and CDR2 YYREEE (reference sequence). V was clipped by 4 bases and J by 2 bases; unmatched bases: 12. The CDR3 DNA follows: TGTGCCAGCAGCCTAAGTCCGGGACAGGGCTACAACTATGGCTACACCTTC. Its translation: CASSLSPGQGYNYGYTF.

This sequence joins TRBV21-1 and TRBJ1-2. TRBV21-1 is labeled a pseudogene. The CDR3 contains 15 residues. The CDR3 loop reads CASSKEVGWRYGYTF. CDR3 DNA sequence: TGTGCCAGCAGCAAAGAAGTAGGATGGAGGTATGGCTACACCTTC.

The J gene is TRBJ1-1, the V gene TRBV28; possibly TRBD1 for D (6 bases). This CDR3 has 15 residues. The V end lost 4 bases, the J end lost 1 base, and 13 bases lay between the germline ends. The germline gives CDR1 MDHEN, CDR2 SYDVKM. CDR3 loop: CASSSAGAQNTEAFF. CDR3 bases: TGTGCCAGCAGTTCCGCGGGGGCACAGAACACTGAAGCTTTCTTT.

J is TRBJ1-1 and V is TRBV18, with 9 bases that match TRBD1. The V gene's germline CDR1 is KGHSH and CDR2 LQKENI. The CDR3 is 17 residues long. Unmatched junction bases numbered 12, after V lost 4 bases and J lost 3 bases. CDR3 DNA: TGTGCCAGCTCACTTGTCTCGGGACAGGGTATATACACTGAAGCTTTCTTT. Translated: CASSLVSGQGIYTEAFF.

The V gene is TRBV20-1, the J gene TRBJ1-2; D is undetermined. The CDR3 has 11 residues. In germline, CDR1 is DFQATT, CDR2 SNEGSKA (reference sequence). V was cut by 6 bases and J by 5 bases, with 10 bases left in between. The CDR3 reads CSALAGYGYTF. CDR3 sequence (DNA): TGCAGTGCCCTGGCGGGATATGGCTACACCTTC.

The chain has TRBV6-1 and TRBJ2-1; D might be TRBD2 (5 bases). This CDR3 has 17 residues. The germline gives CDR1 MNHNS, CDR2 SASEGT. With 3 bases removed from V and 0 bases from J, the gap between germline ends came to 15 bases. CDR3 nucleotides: TGTGCCAGCAGTGATGATGGACTTAAGAGCTCCTACAATGAGCAGTTCTTC. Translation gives CASSDDGLKSSYNEQFF.

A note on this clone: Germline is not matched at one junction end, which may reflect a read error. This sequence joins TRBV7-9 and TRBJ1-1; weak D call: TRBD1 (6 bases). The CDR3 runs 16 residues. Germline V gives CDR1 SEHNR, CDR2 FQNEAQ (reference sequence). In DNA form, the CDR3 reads TGTTCCAGCAGCTTACTTTCCCCGACAGGGAACACTGAAGCTTTCTTT. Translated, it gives CSSSLLSPTGNTEAFF.

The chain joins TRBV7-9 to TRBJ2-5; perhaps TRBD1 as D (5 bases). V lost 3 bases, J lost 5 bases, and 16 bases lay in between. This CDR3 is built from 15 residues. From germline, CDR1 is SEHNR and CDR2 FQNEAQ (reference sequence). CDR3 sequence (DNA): TGTGCCAGCAGCTTGTTGTGGCAGGGATTGGAGACCCAGTACTTC. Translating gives CASSLLWQGLETQYF.